Listed below are T cell receptor beta chains from one sample, sequenced in a study of early T cells in non-severe SARS-CoV-2 infection. From the 5' RACE reads, TCRdb called clonotypes with MiXCR, one entry per CDR3 protein. The repertoire consists of 55,000 to 75,000 distinct CDR3 sequences, with roughly a tenth occurring once and the leading ten covering 1.2%. The sample was whole blood. These receptors were collected from an adult who was a healthcare worker with PCR-confirmed SARS-CoV-2 infection or an uninfected control (not recorded which). The CDR3 runs from the conserved cysteine through the conserved F or W. D genes are given only for firm matches. Size tells how often a clone was seen (once, few, many) or the class of an expanded clone, and some rows leave it out.

d_gene | j_gene | v_gene | abundance | CDR3aa | CDR3nt
TRBD1 | TRBJ1-1 | TRBV5-1 | many | CASSLLRDRGQEAFF | TGCGCCAGCAGCTTGCTCCGGGACAGGGGGCAGGAAGCTTTCTTT
- | TRBJ1-5 | TRBV6-6 | - | CASSTQPQHF | TGTGCCAGCAGCACTCAGCCCCAGCATTTT
- | TRBJ2-3 | TRBV7-9 | few | CASSRPYTDTQYF | TGTGCCAGCAGCCGCCCATACACAGATACGCAGTATTTT
- | TRBJ1-1 | TRBV7-2 | many | CASSLKPFRTQKNTEAFF | TGTGCCAGCAGCCTTAAACCCTTTCGGACTCAAAAGAACACTGAAGCTTTCTTT
TRBD2 | TRBJ2-6 | TRBV5-5 | few | CASRTSGAGANVLTF | TGTGCCAGCAGGACTAGCGGCGCTGGGGCCAACGTCCTGACTTTC
TRBD2 | TRBJ2-3 | TRBV19 | - | CASSKRGRDTDTQYF | TGTGCCAGTAGTAAGCGGGGCCGCGACACAGATACGCAGTATTTT
TRBD2 | TRBJ2-3 | TRBV5-1 | few | CASSLTGTSGSTDTQYF | TGCGCCAGCAGCCTAACCGGGACTAGCGGATCCACAGATACGCAGTATTTT
- | TRBJ1-6 | TRBV20-1 | many | CSAITGTDNSPLHF | TGCAGTGCTATAACCGGGACGGATAATTCACCCCTCCACTTT
- | TRBJ1-2 | TRBV5-8 | many | CASSLALPRRGYTF | TGTGCCAGCAGCCTGGCTCTCCCCCGAAGGGGCTACACCTTC
- | TRBJ1-4 | TRBV7-2 | - | CASSPSWGPNEKLFF | TGTGCCAGCAGCCCGAGCTGGGGACCCAATGAAAAACTGTTTTTT
- | TRBJ2-5 | TRBV7-9 | many | CASSPTNPHVETQYF | TGTGCCAGCAGCCCAACAAATCCCCACGTCGAGACCCAGTACTTC
- | TRBJ2-4 | TRBV30 | many | CAWGTRWGNIQYF | TGTGCCTGGGGGACGAGGTGGGGTAACATTCAGTACTTC
- | TRBJ2-2 | TRBV21-1 | few | CASSPPPISGPGSTGELFF | TGTGCCAGCAGCCCCCCACCGATATCTGGACCGGGGAGTACCGGGGAACTGTTTTTT
- | TRBJ2-5 | TRBV14 | - | CASSQTVQETQYF | TGTGCCAGCAGCCAAACAGTCCAAGAGACCCAGTACTTC
- | TRBJ2-3 | TRBV2 | many | CAIPNRARDTQYF | TGTGCCATCCCAAACAGGGCTCGAGATACGCAGTATTTT
TRBD1 | TRBJ2-2 | TRBV29-1 | many | CSVYRTGFTGELFF | TGCAGCGTCTACAGGACAGGGTTCACCGGGGAGCTGTTTTTT
- | TRBJ2-3 | TRBV7-9 | - | CASSSRFKNTDTQYF | TGTGCCAGCAGCTCTCGTTTCAAGAACACAGATACGCAGTATTTT
- | TRBJ2-1 | TRBV11-1 | - | CASGTGISFNEQFF | TGTGCCAGCGGGACGGGGATCTCCTTCAATGAGCAGTTCTTC
TRBD2 | TRBJ2-5 | TRBV5-5 | few | CASSIGLAGGPQTQYF | TGTGCCAGCAGCATCGGACTAGCGGGGGGGCCGCAGACCCAGTACTTC
- | TRBJ2-6 | TRBV27 | - | CASSLVALSSGANVLTF | TGTGCCAGCAGTTTAGTGGCATTGAGCTCTGGGGCCAACGTCCTGACTTTC
- | TRBJ2-3 | TRBV12-2 | - | CASRHLPGPPTGTDTQYF | TGTGCAAGTCGCCACTTGCCGGGACCCCCCACTGGCACAGATACGCAGTATTTT
TRBD2 | TRBJ2-3 | TRBV29-1 | - | CSVTPGLAGTDTQYF | TGCAGCGTCACTCCGGGACTAGCGGGGACAGATACGCAGTATTTT
- | TRBJ2-3 | TRBV20-1 | - | CSARDRRYSTDTQYF | TGCAGTGCTAGAGATCGACGCTACAGCACAGATACGCAGTATTTT
- | TRBJ2-3 | TRBV5-1 | few | CASSASRTSTDTQYF | TGCGCCAGCAGCGCCTCGCGGACTAGCACAGATACGCAGTATTTT
- | TRBJ1-6 | TRBV7-9 | few | CASSPPGDYNSPLHF | TGTGCCAGCAGCCCCCCGGGAGACTATAATTCACCCCTCCACTTT
- | TRBJ2-1 | TRBV24-1 | - | CATSDFLGGNEQFF | TGTGCCACCAGTGATTTCTTGGGCGGGAATGAGCAGTTCTTC
TRBD1 | TRBJ2-2 | TRBV6-5 | many | CASRSDRSTGGELFF | TGTGCCAGCAGGTCGGACAGGTCTACTGGCGGGGAGCTGTTTTTT
- | TRBJ2-2 | TRBV10-1 | few | CASPPRGRPPGTGELFF | TGCGCCAGCCCTCCCCGTGGGAGGCCCCCGGGCACCGGGGAGCTGTTTTTT
- | TRBJ2-4 | TRBV19 | few | CASSIMEGAKNIQYF | TGTGCCAGTAGTATAATGGAGGGAGCCAAAAACATTCAGTACTTC
- | TRBJ2-5 | TRBV19 | few | CASSRAGVPETQYF | TGTGCCAGTAGTCGGGCCGGGGTCCCGGAGACCCAGTACTTC
- | TRBJ2-6 | TRBV19 | few | CASSIGRANVLTF | TGTGCCAGTAGTATCGGGAGGGCCAACGTCCTGACTTTC
- | TRBJ2-1 | TRBV2 | - | CASRSSSYNEQFF | TGTGCCAGCAGAAGTAGCTCCTACAATGAGCAGTTCTTC
TRBD2 | TRBJ2-1 | TRBV6-4 | few | CASSDSWGGPNEQFF | TGTGCCAGCAGTGACTCGTGGGGGGGTCCCAATGAGCAGTTCTTC
TRBD1 | TRBJ1-5 | TRBV7-8 | - | CASSSPGQGAGNQPQHF | TGTGCCAGCAGCTCCCCGGGACAGGGGGCCGGCAATCAGCCCCAGCATTTT
- | TRBJ1-2 | TRBV9 | - | CASSPRLSGYTF | TGTGCCAGCAGCCCCCGGCTGAGTGGCTACACCTTC
- | TRBJ2-5 | TRBV5-1 | few | CASSLPTRAGQETQYF | TGCGCCAGCAGCTTGCCCACGCGGGCAGGGCAAGAGACCCAGTACTTC
- | TRBJ1-1 | TRBV7-9 | - | CASSSQIGPEAFF | TGTGCCAGCAGCTCCCAGATTGGGCCTGAAGCTTTCTTT
- | TRBJ2-2 | TRBV11-3 | few | CASSSSTVAGELFF | TGTGCCAGCAGCTCTTCGACGGTGGCCGGGGAGCTGTTTTTT
TRBD2 | TRBJ2-3 | TRBV20-1 | - | CSARDVSAGGGTDTQYF | TGCAGTGCTAGAGATGTATCGGCGGGGGGGGGCACAGATACGCAGTATTTT